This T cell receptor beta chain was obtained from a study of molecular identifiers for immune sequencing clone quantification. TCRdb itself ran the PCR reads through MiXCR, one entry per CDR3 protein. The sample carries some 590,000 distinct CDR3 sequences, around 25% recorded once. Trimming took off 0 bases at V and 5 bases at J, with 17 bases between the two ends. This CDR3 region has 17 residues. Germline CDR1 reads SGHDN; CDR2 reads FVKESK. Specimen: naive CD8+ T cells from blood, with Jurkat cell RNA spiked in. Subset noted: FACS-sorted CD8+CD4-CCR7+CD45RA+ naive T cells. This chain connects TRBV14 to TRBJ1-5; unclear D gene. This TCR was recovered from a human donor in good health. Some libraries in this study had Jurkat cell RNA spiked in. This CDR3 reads CASSQDALAELDQPQHF. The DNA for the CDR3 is TGTGCCAGCAGCCAAGACGCCTTAGCAGAACTTGATCAGCCCCAGCATTTT.